This T cell receptor beta chain was captured by sequencing in a study of T cells in Graves' hyperthyroidism and ophthalmopathy. Study-level information: Peripheral blood was obtained at initial diagnosis, preceding any treatment. Study-wide results and limits: Ophthalmopathy could be told apart from stable hyperthyroidism with a 13 V-J model.

This clonotype was seen repeatedly, ten times or more. What it recognizes is unknown. Amplification targeted TCR beta CDR3 regions from RNA transcripts. The TCR CDR3 first-round RT-PCR relied on the HTBI primer set. TCRdb itself ran the multiplex PCR reads through MiXCR, one entry per CDR3 protein. The table shows 350,000 to 450,000 distinct CDR3 sequences, with about a sixth occurring only once. Patients with uncontrolled infections, other autoimmune diseases, pregnancy or lactation were excluded. At first hyperthyroidism diagnosis, before any ophthalmopathy symptoms, the blood sample was collected. The CDR3 length is 14 residues. Germline-derived CDR1 and CDR2 are KGHSH and LQKENI. V dropped 2 bases and J dropped 3 bases, with 10 bases sitting between them.

The clonotype originates from a woman aged 25 to 39 with Graves' hyperthyroidism that later progressed to Graves' ophthalmopathy. Sequenced: blood. The chain joins TRBV18 to TRBJ1-1; D remains ambiguous. The CDR3 loop reads CASSPVRADTEAFF. The CDR3 DNA sequence: TGTGCCAGCTCACCAGTTCGGGCTGACACTGAAGCTTTCTTT.